Each of the 25 T cell receptor beta chains below was sequenced from the same sample in a study of cytomegalovirus exposure and HLA in healthy donors (dated by TCRdb to about 2017). Receptor libraries were prepared by the immunoSEQ multiplex PCR assay. A mixture of 60 forward primers for TCR Vbeta segments and 13 reverse primers for TCR Jbeta segments was used in the multiplex PCR. The immuneACCESS repertoire file appears here via TCRdb, limited to in-frame rearrangements. These files lack a portion of the clones; in checked studies, under half of the deficit traces to unresolved V genes, and the cause of the others is not known. In all, the sample holds some 76,000 clones, and 78% of those were seen once. Jointly, the top ten make up over 7% of the sample. Sequencing was carried out using PBMCs. The source of these receptors is a woman aged 40 to 50 in good health and CMV-seropositive.

The chain uses TRBV15 and TRBJ1-2; 9 bases line up with TRBD1. CDR3 length: 14 residues. V was clipped by 5 bases and J by 4 bases; unmatched bases: 5. Per the germline V gene, CDR1 is LNHNV and CDR2 is YYDKDF (reference sequence). This chain's CDR3 is CATSAGTGFYGYTF. In DNA, the CDR3 is TGTGCCACCAGCGCCGGGACAGGGTTCTATGGCTACACCTTC.

The chain employs TRBV6-6 and TRBJ2-7; a possible D gene is TRBD1 (5 bases). V shed 2 bases and J shed 3 bases, with 11 bases lying between them. Germline CDR1 is MNHNY and CDR2 is SVGAGI (reference sequence). This CDR3 contains 14 residues. The CDR3 DNA follows: TGTGCCAGCAGTTACCGGCAGGGAAACTACGAGCAGTACTTC. This gives the protein CASSYRQGNYEQYF.

The gene calls are TRBV6-5 and TRBJ1-1, with D uncertain. CDR3 length: 11 amino acids. Between the trimmed V and J ends, which lost 8 bases and 5 bases, there was a span of 9 bases. The germline gives CDR1 MNHEY, CDR2 SVGAGI. CDR3 coding DNA: TGTGCCAGCGGGCGGGGTACTGAAGCTTTCTTT. Its translation is CASGRGTEAFF.

The chain couples TRBV10-3 to TRBJ2-3, with D perhaps matching TRBD1 (6 bases). There are 15 residues in the CDR3. Germline values: CDR1 ENHRY, CDR2 SYGVKD. Trimming pared 6 bases from V and 0 bases from J, leaving 13 bases between. CDR3 in DNA: TGTGCCATCAGGGACAGTTCTTCTAGCACAGATACGCAGTATTTT. Residues: CAIRDSSSSTDTQYF.

The chain is built from TRBV29-1 and TRBJ1-2; 9 nucleotides match TRBD1. There are 13 residues in the CDR3. Trimming at V came to 6 bases and at J to 7 bases, leaving 9 bases not matched to a gene. The germline gives CDR1 SQVTM, CDR2 ANQGSEA. As DNA, the CDR3 is TGCAGCGTCCAAGGTGGGACAGGGTCTGGCTACACCTTC. Translation: CSVQGGTGSGYTF.

The J gene is TRBJ1-6, the V gene TRBV28; 7 nucleotides match TRBD1. The CDR3 runs to 15 residues. V was clipped by 7 bases and J by 7 bases; unmatched bases: 10. Germline values: CDR1 MDHEN, CDR2 SYDVKM. As DNA, the CDR3 is TGTGCCAGCATCTGGCGGGGACAGTCAAATTCACCCCTCCACTTT. Translation: CASIWRGQSNSPLHF.

The chain is built from TRBV28 and TRBJ2-5; 7 bases match TRBD2. Losses at the gene ends were 6 bases for V and 5 bases for J; bases not matched to a gene: 9. The CDR3 has 14 residues. Germline CDR1 is MDHEN and CDR2 is SYDVKM. CDR3 nucleotide sequence: TGTGCCAGCAGAGCCTCCGGGGGAGGGGAGACCCAGTACTTC. Amino acids: CASRASGGGETQYF.

This chain joins TRBV4-1 and TRBJ2-1; 8 bases map to TRBD2. Germline CDR1 MGHRA, CDR2 YSYEKL. V lost 4 bases to trimming and J lost 3 bases; unmatched junction nucleotides: 5. The CDR3 is 15 residues long. The CDR3 DNA sequence: TGCGCCAGCAGCCCCAGCGGGGGCCTCTACAATGAGCAGTTCTTC. Encoded protein: CASSPSGGLYNEQFF.

The chain has TRBV4-1 and TRBJ2-7, with 9 nucleotides matching TRBD1. CDR1 MGHRA and CDR2 YSYEKL come from the germline V gene. This CDR3 comprises 14 residues. With 4 bases clipped from V and 6 bases from J, the junction kept 7 bases outside the gene matches. CDR3: CASSPPHRGREQYF. Written as DNA, the CDR3 is TGCGCCAGCAGCCCCCCCCACAGGGGGCGCGAGCAGTACTTC.

The genes are TRBV5-6 and TRBJ2-7, with D perhaps matching TRBD2 (6 bases). The CDR3 length is 12 residues. Germline CDR1 reads SGHDT; CDR2 reads YYEEEE. V gave up 0 bases and J gave up 6 bases, with 7 bases separating them. The CDR3 DNA reads as TGTGCCAGCAGCTTGGGGAGGGGCGAGCAGTACTTC. It translates to CASSLGRGEQYF.

The V gene is TRBV18, the J gene TRBJ1-2, with a weak D call TRBD1 (6 bases). This CDR3 is built from 13 residues. CDR1 and CDR2 (germline): KGHSH, LQKENI. V was shortened by 3 bases and J by 6 bases, with 11 bases between the two germline ends. The CDR3 DNA is TGTGCCAGCTCACCGCAGGGGACCCATGGCTACACCTTC. Encoded protein: CASSPQGTHGYTF.

Details on this clone: This sample includes further DNA sequences coding for the same CDR3. The chain combines TRBV28 with TRBJ1-4; the D gene is possibly TRBD1 (5 bases). Looked up from germline, CDR1 is MDHEN and CDR2 is SYDVKM. The CDR3 covers 16 residues. Deletions cut 2 bases from V and 2 bases from J, with 12 bases between. This CDR3 is CASSLRGAGTNEKLFF. The CDR3 DNA follows: TGTGCCAGCAGTTTAAGGGGCGCAGGGACTAATGAAAAACTGTTTTTT.

The chain combines TRBV5-1 with TRBJ1-5; D ambiguous. V lost 0 bases and J 0 bases, leaving 7 bases between the germline ends. CDR3 size: 15 residues. Germline-derived CDR1 and CDR2 are SGHRS and YFSETQ. CDR3 nucleotides: TGCGCCAGCAGCTTGGACAGCTATAGCAATCAGCCCCAGCATTTT. This codes for CASSLDSYSNQPQHF.

The genes are TRBV6-1 and TRBJ2-1; TRBD2 is a possible D gene (7 bases). The CDR3 runs 15 residues. Per the germline V gene, CDR1 is MNHNS and CDR2 is SASEGT. V shed 1 base and J shed 4 bases, with 11 bases lying between them. Here the CDR3 DNA reads TGTGCCAGCAGTGAAGGGGGGGGGCCTTACAATGAGCAGTTCTTC. It yields the protein CASSEGGGPYNEQFF.

This chain joins TRBV28 and TRBJ1-5, with a weak D call TRBD1 (6 bases). V was clipped by 5 bases and J by 6 bases, with 8 bases between them. This CDR3 is built from 12 residues. The germline CDR1 and CDR2 sequences are MDHEN and SYDVKM. The CDR3: CASSGGGQPQHF. In nucleotides, the CDR3 is TGTGCCAGCAGTGGGGGCGGTCAGCCCCAGCATTTT.

This chain joins TRBV5-1 and TRBJ2-7; D is ambiguous. Germline CDR1 is SGHRS and CDR2 is YFSETQ. Between the trimmed V and J ends, which lost 0 bases and 6 bases, there was a span of 16 bases. This CDR3 region has 15 residues. Written as DNA, the CDR3 is TGCGCCAGCAGCTTGGTCGCTACCGGGTCAACCGAGCAGTACTTC. It yields the protein CASSLVATGSTEQYF.

Points on this clone: A read error may produce the germline difference seen at one junction end. In the same sample, other DNA sequences code for this CDR3. The chain is built from TRBV19 and TRBJ1-2; D may be TRBD1 (5 bases). The CDR3 length is 15 residues. Germline loops: CDR1 LNHDA, CDR2 SQIVND (reference sequence). The CDR3 protein is CASSIGGAGNYGYTF. The CDR3 DNA reads TGTGCCAGTAGTATTGGAGGGGCTGGTAACTACGGCTACACCTTC.

The rearrangement joins TRBV6-6 to TRBJ1-2; D is ambiguous. V gave up 5 bases and J gave up 4 bases, with 14 bases separating them. Germline V CDR1 and CDR2: MNHNY, SVGAGI (reference sequence). There are 14 residues in the CDR3. The CDR3 bases are TGTGCCAGCAGTCCTGATCGACAAGTCTATGGCTACACCTTC. Translating gives CASSPDRQVYGYTF.

This chain uses TRBV28 with TRBJ2-5, with 11 bases identical to TRBD2. Trimming took 6 bases from V and 4 from J; bases not matched to a gene: 4. The CDR3 loop spans 14 amino acids. Germline V gene lookup returns CDR1 MDHEN and CDR2 SYDVKM. The CDR3 DNA reads as TGTGCCAGCAGAGATAGCGGGGGGGGAGAGACCCAGTACTTC. Its protein is CASRDSGGGETQYF.

J is TRBJ2-1 and V is TRBV14, with TRBD1 as a possible D gene (5 bases). Germline V gene sequence: CDR1 SGHDN, CDR2 FVKESK. V was cut by 3 bases and J by 0 bases, with 9 bases left in between. CDR3 length: 15 amino acids. The DNA of the CDR3 is TGTGCCAGCAGCCAGACAGCAAGCTCCTACAATGAGCAGTTCTTC. Protein sequence: CASSQTASSYNEQFF.

This clone is a singleton in its sample. The chain joins TRBV6-6 to TRBJ2-1, with TRBD2 matching over 12 bases. The CDR3 totals 15 residues. Germline V CDR1 and CDR2: MNHNY, SVGAGI (reference sequence). V lost 6 bases and J lost 6; bases outside the gene matches: 6. The CDR3 loop reads CASRTSGGGINEQFF. The CDR3 DNA reads TGTGCCAGCAGGACTAGCGGGGGAGGAATCAATGAGCAGTTCTTC.

This clone was seen only once. V usage is TRBV12-5 and J usage is TRBJ2-3; 9 bases match TRBD1. The length of the CDR3 is 15 residues. The trim removed 5 bases at V and 4 bases at J, leaving 7 bases unmatched. Germline CDR1 and CDR2: LGHNT and FRNRAP. CDR3 sequence reads: CASGTGQGQADTQYF. The DNA of the CDR3 is TGTGCTAGTGGTACGGGACAGGGACAGGCAGATACGCAGTATTTT. Looking up the rest from reference TRBV12-5 and TRBJ2-3 gives the full variable domain: DARVTQTPRHKVTEMGQEVTMRCQPILGHNTVFWYRQTMMQGLELLAYFRNRAPLDDSGMPKDRFSAEMPDATLATLKIQPSEPRDSAVYFCASGTGQGQADTQYFGPGTRLTVL.

The chain joins TRBV6-6 to TRBJ2-7; D not certain. Germline-derived CDR1 and CDR2 are MNHNY and SVGAGI (reference sequence). The CDR3 has 14 amino acids. Trimming removed 7 bases at V and 0 bases at J, with 13 bases between. The DNA for the CDR3 is TGTGCCAGCACTCCGCGCTGGAGCTCCTACGAGCAGTACTTC. Translation gives CASTPRWSSYEQYF.

This chain joins TRBV5-1 and TRBJ2-7, with a tentative D call TRBD1 (6 bases). CDR3 length equals 14 residues. The V and J ends lost 1 base and 4 bases respectively, with 12 bases between them. Germline V gene data show CDR1 as SGHRS and CDR2 as YFSETQ. CDR3 coding DNA: TGCGCCAGCAGCTTGAGCCGGGACACATACGAGCAGTACTTC. It yields the protein CASSLSRDTYEQYF.

V gene TRBV2 combines with J gene TRBJ1-2, with D unresolved. Germline V gives CDR1 SNHLY, CDR2 FYNNEI. The V end was cut by 3 bases, the J end by 8 bases, with 7 bases between. The CDR3 length is 11 residues. The CDR3 here is CASSDVGGYTF. The CDR3 DNA follows: TGTGCCAGCAGTGATGTCGGGGGCTACACCTTC.